Below are 11 T cell receptor beta chains sequenced from a single sample in a study of regulatory T cells in long-lasting Graves disease. The time point: newly diagnosed GD, antithyroid drugs for less than 3 months. Researchers made the TCR library from RNA that was extracted from PBMCs. Arm-PCR of CDR3 regions with iRepertoire HTBI primers generated TCR beta libraries. One entry per CDR3 protein results from TCRdb running MiXCR on the multiplex PCR reads. Of 540,000 or so distinct CDR3 sequences in the sample, roughly 12% are singletons; the top ten hold about 10%. These data were also filed under a second study, of T cells in Graves' hyperthyroidism and ophthalmopathy.

The source material was peripheral blood mononuclear cells (PBMCs), sampled at new diagnosis, from a patient treated with antithyroid drugs. The receptor source for this set is a man aged 25 to 45 with Graves disease.

Details on this clonotype: A single base separates this from a much larger clone, so it may be a read error. This chain joins TRBV5-1 and TRBJ1-4; TRBD1 is a possible D gene (6 bases). Germline loops: CDR1 SGHRS, CDR2 YFSETQ. The V and J ends lost 3 bases and 5 bases respectively, with 11 bases between them. This CDR3 comprises 14 residues. The CDR3 DNA reads TGCGCCAGCAGCTCAACAGGGAAGAATGAAAAACTGTTTTTT. This gives the protein CASSSTGKNEKLFF.

This clonotype was detected many times. CDR3 protein: CSVYVDGRLSEQFF. CDR3 DNA sequence: TGCAGCGTTTATGTCGACGGGAGATTATCTGAGCAGTTCTTC. The genes are TRBV29-1 and TRBJ2-1, with D tentatively TRBD2 (6 bases). V lost 5 bases and J lost 9, with 20 bases in between. The length of the CDR3 is 14 residues. CDR1 is SQVTM, CDR2 ANQGSEA, per germline.

There are many counts of this clonotype. The CDR3 loop reads CASSQGNTIYF. The CDR3 bases are TGTGCCAGCAGCCAAGGAAACACCATATATTTT. The gene calls are TRBV3-1 and TRBJ1-3; D uncertain. This CDR3 contains 11 residues. Looked up from germline, CDR1 is LGHDT and CDR2 is YNNKEL (reference sequence). V lost 1 base to trimming and J lost 5 bases, with 0 bases between them.

CDR3 sequence reads: CAWSDSGTETYEQYF. In DNA, the CDR3 is TGTGCCTGGAGTGACTCCGGGACAGAGACCTACGAGCAGTACTTC. J is TRBJ2-7 and V is TRBV30; 7 bases line up with TRBD1. CDR1 is GTSNPN and CDR2 is SVGIG in the germline V gene (reference sequence). Losses at the gene ends were 1 base for V and 2 bases for J; bases not matched to a gene: 8. The length of the CDR3 is 15 residues.

This clonotype was counted once. This chain links TRBV9 with TRBJ2-3, with D perhaps TRBD2 (6 bases). The V and J ends lost 3 bases and 2 bases respectively, with 16 bases between them. CDR3 length: 16 amino acids. Germline CDR1 reads SGDLS; CDR2 reads YYNGEE. Written as DNA, the CDR3 is TGTGCCAGCAGCGCTGGGGACTCTATATTCACAGATACGCAGTATTTT. This sequence encodes CASSAGDSIFTDTQYF. Combining the CDR3 with reference TRBV9 and TRBJ2-3 gives the whole variable domain DSGVTQTPKHLITATGQRVTLRCSPRSGDLSVYWYQQSLDQGLQFLIQYYNGEERAKGNILERFSAQQFPDLHSELNLSSLELGDSALYFCASSAGDSIFTDTQYFGPGTRLTVL.

Only a few counts were recorded for this clonotype. This could be a read error, since a much larger clone is one nucleotide away. V usage is TRBV10-3 and J usage is TRBJ2-4; 8 bases agree with TRBD1. The CDR3 is 16 amino acids. Germline loops: CDR1 ENHRY, CDR2 SYGVKD. CDR3 protein: CAISESQGAYGGIRYF. CDR3 nucleotides: TGTGCCATCAGTGAGTCTCAGGGGGCGTATGGAGGCATTCGGTACTTC.

This clonotype has ten or more counts. The gene calls are TRBV7-2 and TRBJ2-4; 7 bases map to TRBD1. After removal of 5 bases from V and 6 bases from J, the junction contained 10 bases not matched to a gene. The V gene's germline CDR1 is SGHTA and CDR2 FQGNSA. This CDR3 is 15 amino acids long. The CDR3 DNA is TGTGCCAGCAGCGTCTCACAGGGGTTGGGAAACATTCAGTACTTC. It yields the protein CASSVSQGLGNIQYF. The whole variable domain, filled in from reference TRBV7-2 and TRBJ2-4, reads GAGVSQSPSNKVTEKGKDVELRCDPISGHTALYWYRQSLGQGLEFLIYFQGNSAPDKSGLPSDRFSAERTGGSVSTLTIQRTQQEDSAVYLCASSVSQGLGNIQYFGAGTRLSVL.

There are many counts of this clonotype. The junction departs from germline at one end; a sequencing error may be responsible. This CDR3 is CASSLAGVEQFF. In DNA, the CDR3 is TGTGCCAGCAGCTTAGCGGGAGTTGAGCAGTTCTTC. The chain links TRBV5-1 to TRBJ2-1; the match to TRBD2 covers 9 bases. Germline assignment: CDR1 SGHRS and CDR2 YFSETQ. The CDR3 sequence is 12 residues long.

This clonotype was picked up many times. Relative to the germline gene, one junction end is altered; a read error may explain this. The rearrangement uses TRBV7-2 and TRBJ2-5; D might be TRBD1 (6 bases). This CDR3 is built from 14 residues. Germline V gene data show CDR1 as SGHTA and CDR2 as FQGNSA. The DNA for the CDR3 is TGCGCCAGCAGCTTGTCCCAGGGGCGGGAGACCCAGTACTTC. This translates into CASSLSQGRETQYF.

The table lists this clonotype with a few counts. The rearrangement uses TRBV28 and TRBJ1-4, with 7 bases identical to TRBD1. The ends lost 8 bases at V and 0 bases at J; junction bases unmatched: 3. The CDR3 covers 14 residues. Germline CDR1 and CDR2: MDHEN and SYDVKM. CDR3 sequence (DNA): TGTGCCAGCCAGGGGGTTGCAACTAATGAAAAACTGTTTTTT. Translation: CASQGVATNEKLFF.

This clonotype was observed at least ten times. The chain carries TRBV20-1 and TRBJ1-1; D is uncertain. CDR3 length equals 14 residues. Germline CDR1 is DFQATT and CDR2 is SNEGSKA (reference sequence). Trimming took off 1 base at V and 5 bases at J, with 14 bases between the two ends. CDR3 sequence reads: CSARVWTGRTEAFF. The CDR3 DNA follows: TGCAGTGCTAGAGTGTGGACGGGGAGGACTGAAGCTTTCTTT.